Listed here are 21 T cell receptor beta chains from one sample, sequenced in a study of OX40 agonist ivuxolimab in advanced cancers. Clones were read by immunoSEQ multiplex PCR, and TCRdb kept only the in-frame ones, dropping some. The table lists about 60,000 clones, 80% to 95% of them singletons, with 25% in the top ten. The sequences come from CD4+ or CD8+ T cells sorted from blood, collected in a trial of the OX40 agonist ivuxolimab. The receptors come from an adult with an advanced solid tumor such as melanoma, head and neck, liver or kidney cancer.

The genes are TRBV4-1 and TRBJ2-7; 9 nucleotides align to TRBD2. Germline CDR1 is MGHRA and CDR2 is YSYEKL. The CDR3 is 15 residues long. J was trimmed by 0 bases and V by 3 bases; bases with no gene match: 3. The CDR3 DNA sequence: TGCGCCAGCAGCCAGGGTAGCGGGAGCTCCTACGAGCAGTACTTC. Its protein is CASSQGSGSSYEQYF.

The gene calls are TRBV11-1 and TRBJ1-1, with D unresolved. CDR3 size: 13 residues. Trimming pared 5 bases from V and 8 bases from J, leaving 15 bases between. Germline CDR1 and CDR2: SGHAT and FQDESV (reference sequence). The DNA for the CDR3 is TGTGCCAGCAGCCCCAGTAGAATATTGGAAGCTTTCTTT. It yields the protein CASSPSRILEAFF.

The chain carries TRBV14 and TRBJ1-1, with a possible D match to TRBD1 (5 bases). Germline V gives CDR1 SGHDN, CDR2 FVKESK. Trimming removed 2 bases at V and 1 base at J, with 11 bases between. This CDR3 has 15 amino acids. This CDR3 is CASSQPGLQNTEAFF. In DNA, the CDR3 is TGTGCCAGCAGCCAACCGGGACTGCAGAACACTGAAGCTTTCTTT.

V and J are TRBV27 and TRBJ1-6; 8 bases agree with TRBD1. J was trimmed by 4 bases and V by 4 bases; bases with no gene match: 6. Germline CDR1 is MNHEY and CDR2 is SMNVEV (reference sequence). The CDR3 runs 16 residues. For the CDR3, the DNA is TGTGCCAGCAGTTCTCGGGACAGGAATTATAATTCACCCCTCCACTTT. This codes for CASSSRDRNYNSPLHF.

The CDR3 DNA reads TGTGCCAGCAGTAGGCCGGGACAGGCCCTTGACAGAGCCTATGGCTACACCTTC. Translated, it gives CASSRPGQALDRAYGYTF. The rearrangement links TRBV28 to TRBJ1-2; TRBD1 matches at 8 bases. The V gene's germline CDR1 is MDHEN and CDR2 SYDVKM. The CDR3 runs to 18 residues. The V gene end was trimmed by 5 bases and the J gene end by 4 bases; junction bases not matched to a gene: 18.

The chain couples TRBV7-9 to TRBJ1-3, with D unresolved. The germline gives CDR1 SEHNR, CDR2 FQNEAQ (reference sequence). This CDR3 is built from 15 residues. V was trimmed by 4 bases and J by 0 bases, leaving 10 bases between them. The DNA of the CDR3 is TGTGCCAGCAGCTCTACTCTAGACTCTGGAAACACCATATATTTT. This translates into CASSSTLDSGNTIYF.

The CDR3 DNA reads as TGCGCCAGCAGCCAAGAATGGGGGGGAGTAGGGATGAATGAGCAGTTCTTC. Translating gives CASSQEWGGVGMNEQFF. V gene TRBV4-1 combines with J gene TRBJ2-1; 7 nucleotides align to TRBD2. The CDR3 covers 17 residues. In germline, CDR1 is MGHRA, CDR2 YSYEKL. The trim removed 0 bases at V and 7 bases at J, leaving 12 bases unmatched.

The chain recombines TRBV7-9 with TRBJ2-1, with D perhaps matching TRBD1 or TRBD2 (6 bases each). V dropped 5 bases and J dropped 10 bases, with 21 bases sitting between them. The CDR3 spans 15 residues. Looked up from germline, CDR1 is SEHNR and CDR2 is FQNEAQ (reference sequence). The CDR3 reads CASSPQGRGVPEQFF. CDR3 nucleotide sequence: TGTGCCAGCAGCCCCCAAGGAAGGGGGGTCCCCGAGCAGTTCTTC.

This chain uses TRBV6-5 with TRBJ2-3; 8 positions match TRBD1. The J segment lost 3 bases and the V segment lost 6 bases, leaving 5 bases of the junction unmatched. This CDR3 has 14 residues. Germline V gives CDR1 MNHEY, CDR2 SVGAGI. In DNA, the CDR3 is TGTGCCAGCAGGCCGGGACAGGCAACAGATACGCAGTATTTT. Its translation is CASRPGQATDTQYF.

J is TRBJ2-7 and V is TRBV29-1, with 8 bases lining up with TRBD2. The CDR3 extends over 15 amino acids. V lost 4 bases to trimming and J lost 2 bases; unmatched junction nucleotides: 10. Germline CDR1 is SQVTM and CDR2 is ANQGSEA. CDR3 in DNA: TGCAGCGTTGTGTCTCTGGCGGGAGGAACCTACGAGCAGTACTTC. Translation gives CSVVSLAGGTYEQYF.

The chain recombines TRBV6-1 with TRBJ1-5; 7 nucleotides match TRBD1. Trimming at V came to 3 bases and at J to 4 bases, leaving 6 bases not matched to a gene. Germline CDR1 MNHNS, CDR2 SASEGT. The CDR3 covers 15 residues. The CDR3 bases are TGTGCCAGCAGTGAGCAGGACAGGCGGAATCAGCCCCAGCATTTT. It specifies CASSEQDRRNQPQHF.

V gene TRBV2 combines with J gene TRBJ2-7; D not certain. Germline V gives CDR1 SNHLY, CDR2 FYNNEI. This CDR3 region has 12 residues. The V end was cut by 2 bases, the J end by 6 bases, with 8 bases between. The CDR3, as DNA: TGTGCCAGCAGTGAAAGCAGCCCCGAGCAGTACTTC. Translating gives CASSESSPEQYF.

The J gene is TRBJ2-5, the V gene TRBV7-8; no definite D call. The CDR3 runs to 15 residues. Trimming removed 3 bases from V and 5 bases from J, with 16 bases in between. CDR1 and CDR2 (germline): SGHVS, FQNEAQ. CDR3 in amino acids: CASSFSGPTRETQYF. The CDR3 bases are TGTGCCAGCAGCTTCTCGGGCCCCACGCGCGAGACCCAGTACTTC.

The genes are TRBV21-1 and TRBJ1-5. TRBV21-1 is a pseudogene locus. The CDR3 sequence is 19 residues long. The CDR3 loop reads CASSNPVKGGLYSNQPQHF. The CDR3 DNA reads TGTGCCAGCAGCAATCCGGTGAAGGGGGGCCTCTATAGCAATCAGCCCCAGCATTTT.

This clone was seen just once. The V and J genes are TRBV4-1 and TRBJ2-7; 9 bases align to TRBD1. Germline trimming cut 4 bases from V and 6 bases from J; bases unmatched to any gene: 10. Germline V CDR1 and CDR2: MGHRA, YSYEKL. There are 15 residues in the CDR3. The DNA for the CDR3 is TGCGCCAGCAGCCCGGACAGGGGCCGGTTGGGCGAGCAGTACTTC. Encoded protein: CASSPDRGRLGEQYF.

This chain links TRBV28 with TRBJ2-6; 9 bases align to TRBD1. CDR3 size: 16 residues. After removal of 6 bases from V and 3 bases from J, the junction contained 6 bases not matched to a gene. Germline CDR1 is MDHEN and CDR2 is SYDVKM. The CDR3 sequence: CASRKTGGGGANVLTF. CDR3 nucleotides: TGTGCCAGCAGAAAGACAGGGGGTGGTGGGGCCAACGTCCTGACTTTC. The variable domain in full, completed from reference TRBV28 and TRBJ2-6, reads DVKVTQSSRYLVKRTGEKVFLECVQDMDHENMFWYRQDPGLGLRLIYFSYDVKMKEKGDIPEGYSVSREKKERFSLILESASTNQTSMYLCASRKTGGGGANVLTFGAGSRLTVL.

V usage is TRBV19 and J usage is TRBJ1-5; D is uncertain. V dropped 0 bases and J dropped 8 bases, with 11 bases sitting between them. From germline, CDR1 is LNHDA and CDR2 SQIVND (reference sequence). This CDR3 region has 14 residues. The CDR3 is CASSIDLTGKPQHF. For the CDR3, the DNA is TGTGCCAGTAGTATAGATCTAACCGGGAAGCCCCAGCATTTT.

The chain is built from TRBV2 and TRBJ2-1; TRBD2 matches 11 bases. This CDR3 has 15 amino acids. Germline loops: CDR1 SNHLY, CDR2 FYNNEI. Trimming at V came to 5 bases and at J to 12 bases, leaving 12 bases not matched to a gene. CDR3 bases: TGTGCCAGCAGTTCAACCGGGACTAGCGGCCCGGCGCAGTTCTTC. This translates into CASSSTGTSGPAQFF.

This chain connects TRBV4-2 to TRBJ1-4; D unresolved. Per the germline V gene, CDR1 is LGHNA and CDR2 is YNFKEQ. This CDR3 has 14 residues. Trimming shortened V by 4 bases and J by 8 bases, and 14 bases separated the two germline ends. The chain's CDR3 is CASSPMSGVEKLFF. CDR3 DNA: TGTGCCAGCAGCCCCATGTCCGGGGTAGAAAAACTGTTTTTT.

This chain links TRBV7-6 with TRBJ2-3, with TRBD1 matching 8 bases. V lost 5 bases to trimming and J lost 2 bases; unmatched junction nucleotides: 6. This CDR3 is built from 15 residues. The germline V gene has CDR1 SGHVS and CDR2 FNYEAQ. CDR3 nucleotides: TGTGCCAGCAGCCTTGTTCAGGGGGCCACAGATACGCAGTATTTT. Its protein is CASSLVQGATDTQYF.

The J gene is TRBJ1-1, the V gene TRBV5-1; D uncertain. CDR1 is SGHRS and CDR2 is YFSETQ in the germline V gene. The CDR3 is 14 amino acids. Between the trimmed V and J ends, which lost 2 bases and 0 bases, there was a span of 8 bases. The CDR3 region has the DNA TGCGCCAGCAGCTTACGGGGAATGAACACTGAAGCTTTCTTT. This encodes CASSLRGMNTEAFF. The complete variable domain, with remaining parts taken from reference TRBV5-1 and TRBJ1-1, reads KAGVTQTPRYLIKTRGQQVTLSCSPISGHRSVSWYQQTPGQGLQFLFEYFSETQRNKGNFPGRFSGRQFSNSRSEMNVSTLELGDSALYLCASSLRGMNTEAFFGQGTRLTVV.